This T cell receptor (beta chain) originates from a study of spatial heterogeneity in lung cancer. Across the study: On average, each unique TCR and UMI combination appeared more than ten times in raw reads.

This clonotype was observed many times. Sample time point: sample taken at primary tumor resection. Unsorted whole RNA of tumor, nontumor lung or frozen PBMC was sequenced. A total of some 70 untreated early-stage non-small cell lung cancer patients served as donors. Each molecule of TCR cDNA was tagged with one unique molecular identifier. One entry per CDR3 protein results from TCRdb running MiXCR on the 5' RACE reads. The sample consists of roughly 28,000 distinct CDR3 sequences, around 9.2% of them appearing once. This CDR3 spans 19 amino acids. The germline V and J ends were trimmed by 0 bases and 0 bases, with 18 bases remaining between them. Germline V gives CDR1 LNHNV, CDR2 YYDKDF (reference sequence).

V and J are TRBV15 and TRBJ1-3, with unresolved D. This material consisted of PBMCs, taken at surgery. The sequence was obtained from a female donor with early-stage non-small cell lung cancer. DNA for the CDR3: TGTGCCACCAGCAGAGATCTCAGGAGCCTCTGGAGCTCTGGAAACACCATATATTTT. Translated, it gives CATSRDLRSLWSSGNTIYF.